The rows below give T cell receptor beta chains drawn from one sample of a study of T-cell memory formation after mild COVID-19. TCRdb recomputed calls from the 5' RACE reads with MiXCR, one row per CDR3 protein. The table includes approximately 170,000 distinct CDR3 sequences, 10% to 15% detected once. The specimen was PBMCs or a T cell subset sorted from them (not recorded which). The receptors shown here come from a man aged 18 to 30 who had mild COVID-19 (a few samples of this study predate the infection). Cell type and time point are not known. CDR3s leave out the opening cysteine and the closing phenylalanine or tryptophan.

V gene,CDR3 protein
TRBV20-1,SATKLAGGPNTQY
TRBV20-1,SVLQNEKLF
TRBV4-3,ASSQRGGQGPDTQY
TRBV6-6,ASRGTGTYNEQF
TRBV9,ASSVRGDRAHEQY
TRBV5-1,ASSSGLAVVDTQY
TRBV29-1,SVVRDSKNIQY
TRBV6-5,ASRLAGTQETQY
TRBV4-2,ASRDRAGDTQY
TRBV12-3/TRBV12-4,ASSSGTGAEKLF
TRBV7-8,ASSPETGTIRGTQY